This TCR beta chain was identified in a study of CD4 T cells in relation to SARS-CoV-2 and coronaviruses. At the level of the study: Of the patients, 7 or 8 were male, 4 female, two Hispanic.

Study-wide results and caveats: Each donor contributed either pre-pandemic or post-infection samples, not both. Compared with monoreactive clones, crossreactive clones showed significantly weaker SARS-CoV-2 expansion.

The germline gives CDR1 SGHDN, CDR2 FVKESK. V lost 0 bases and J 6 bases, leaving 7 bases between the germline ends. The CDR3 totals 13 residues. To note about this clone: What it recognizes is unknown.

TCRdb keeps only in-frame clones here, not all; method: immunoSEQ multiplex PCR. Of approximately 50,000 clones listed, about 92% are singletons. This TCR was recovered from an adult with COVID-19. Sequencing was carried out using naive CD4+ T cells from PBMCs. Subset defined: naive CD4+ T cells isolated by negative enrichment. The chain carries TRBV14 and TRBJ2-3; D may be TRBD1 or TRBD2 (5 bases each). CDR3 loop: CASSQEWGDTQYF. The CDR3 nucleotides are TGTGCCAGCAGCCAAGAATGGGGGGATACGCAGTATTTT.